This T cell receptor (beta chain) was recovered during a study of shared clonotypes between healthy human individuals. V lost 4 bases, J lost 6 bases, and 5 bases stayed unmatched. Germline CDR1 and CDR2: KGHSH and LQKENI. There are 13 residues in the CDR3. Some clones are missing from TCRdb's copy, which holds only in-frame ones; the method was immunoSEQ multiplex PCR. The sample lists roughly 2.2 million clones; just over 90% were seen once. The chain is built from TRBV18 and TRBJ1-1, with 7 bases fitting TRBD1. Material for sequencing was naive CD4+ T cells from PBMCs. Specified subset: CD45RA+ positively selected. This clonotype was sampled from a man between 18 and 29 years old in good health. Some clones in this sample may be carry-over from other donors' samples. The CDR3 nucleotides read TGTGCCAGCTCACGGGAAGGGGGCTCTGAAGCTTTCTTT. Amino acids: CASSREGGSEAFF.